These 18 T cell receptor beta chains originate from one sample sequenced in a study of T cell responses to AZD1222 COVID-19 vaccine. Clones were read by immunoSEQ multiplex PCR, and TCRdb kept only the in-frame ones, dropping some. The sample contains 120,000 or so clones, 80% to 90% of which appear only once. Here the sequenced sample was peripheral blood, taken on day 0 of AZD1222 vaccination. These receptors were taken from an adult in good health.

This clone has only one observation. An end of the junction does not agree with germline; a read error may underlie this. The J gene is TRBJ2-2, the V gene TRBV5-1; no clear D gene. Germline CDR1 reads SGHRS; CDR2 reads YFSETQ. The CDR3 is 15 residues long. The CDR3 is CASSLSDANAGELFF. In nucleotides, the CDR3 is TGCGCCAGCAGCTTGTCAGACGCGAACGCCGGGGAGCTGTTTTTT.

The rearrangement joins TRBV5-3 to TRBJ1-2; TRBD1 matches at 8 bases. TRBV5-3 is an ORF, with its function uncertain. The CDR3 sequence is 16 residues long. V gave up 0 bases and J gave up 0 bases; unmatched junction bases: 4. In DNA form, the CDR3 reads TGTGCCAGAAGCTTGGCTGTCAGGGGGCCTAACTATGGCTACACCTTC. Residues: CARSLAVRGPNYGYTF.

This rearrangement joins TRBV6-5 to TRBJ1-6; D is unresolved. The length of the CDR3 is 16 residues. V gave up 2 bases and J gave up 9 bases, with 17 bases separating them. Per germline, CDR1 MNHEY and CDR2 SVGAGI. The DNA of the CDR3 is TGTGCCAGCAGTTACGAGGTTGGGGTGGGAGGTTCACCCCTCCACTTT. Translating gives CASSYEVGVGGSPLHF.

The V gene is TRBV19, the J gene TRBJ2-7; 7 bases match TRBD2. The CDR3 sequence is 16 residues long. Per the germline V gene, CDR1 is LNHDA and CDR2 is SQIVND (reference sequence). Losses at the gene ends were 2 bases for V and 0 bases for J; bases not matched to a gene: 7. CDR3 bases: TGTGCCAGTAGTATAACGGCGGGGGTGCTCTCCTACGAGCAGTACTTC. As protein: CASSITAGVLSYEQYF. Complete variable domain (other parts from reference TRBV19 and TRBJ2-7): DGGITQSPKYLFRKEGQNVTLSCEQNLNHDAMYWYRQDPGQGLRLIYYSQIVNDFQKGDIAEGYSVSREKKESFPLTVTSAQKNPTAFYLCASSITAGVLSYEQYFGPGTRLTVT.

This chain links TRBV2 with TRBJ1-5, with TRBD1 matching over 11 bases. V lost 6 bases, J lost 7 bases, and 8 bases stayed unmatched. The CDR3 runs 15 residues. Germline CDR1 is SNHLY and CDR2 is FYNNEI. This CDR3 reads CASSPGQGGRQPQHF. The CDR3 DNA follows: TGTGCCAGCAGCCCGGGACAGGGGGGGAGACAGCCCCAGCATTTT.

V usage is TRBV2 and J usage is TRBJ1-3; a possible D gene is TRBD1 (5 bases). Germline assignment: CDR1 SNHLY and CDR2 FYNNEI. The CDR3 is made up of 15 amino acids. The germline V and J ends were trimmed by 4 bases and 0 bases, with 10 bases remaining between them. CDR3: CASSGQGNSGNTIYF. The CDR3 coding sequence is TGTGCCAGCAGTGGGCAGGGAAACTCTGGAAACACCATATATTTT. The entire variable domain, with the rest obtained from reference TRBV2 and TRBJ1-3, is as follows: EPEVTQTPSHQVTQMGQEVILRCVPISNHLYFYWYRQILGQKVEFLVSFYNNEISEKSEIFDDQFSVERPDGSNFTLKIRSTKLEDSAMYFCASSGQGNSGNTIYFGEGSWLTVV.

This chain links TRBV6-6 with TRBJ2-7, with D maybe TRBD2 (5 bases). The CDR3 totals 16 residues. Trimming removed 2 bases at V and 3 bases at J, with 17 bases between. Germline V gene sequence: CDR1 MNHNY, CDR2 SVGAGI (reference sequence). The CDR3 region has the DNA TGTGCCAGCAGTTACAGCGCGGGCCTCCCCTTCTACGAGCAGTACTTC. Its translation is CASSYSAGLPFYEQYF.

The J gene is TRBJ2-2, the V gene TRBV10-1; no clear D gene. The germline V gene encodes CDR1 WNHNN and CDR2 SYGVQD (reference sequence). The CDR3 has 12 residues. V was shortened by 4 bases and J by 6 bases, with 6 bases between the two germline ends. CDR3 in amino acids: CASSVGPGELFF. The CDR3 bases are TGCGCCAGCAGTGTAGGGCCCGGGGAGCTGTTTTTT.

The CDR3 DNA sequence: TGTGCCAGCTCACCGAGGACGGACCAAGAGACCCAGTACTTC. It translates to CASSPRTDQETQYF. The V and J genes are TRBV18 and TRBJ2-5, with D unresolved. V dropped 3 bases and J dropped 0 bases, with 8 bases sitting between them. The CDR3 is 14 amino acids. Germline assignment: CDR1 KGHSH and CDR2 LQKENI.

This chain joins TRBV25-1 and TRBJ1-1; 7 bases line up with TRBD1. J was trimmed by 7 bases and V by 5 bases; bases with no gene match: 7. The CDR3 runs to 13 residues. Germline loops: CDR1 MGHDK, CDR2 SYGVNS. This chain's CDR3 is CASSRQGKNEAFF. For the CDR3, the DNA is TGTGCCAGCAGTAGACAGGGAAAGAATGAAGCTTTCTTT.

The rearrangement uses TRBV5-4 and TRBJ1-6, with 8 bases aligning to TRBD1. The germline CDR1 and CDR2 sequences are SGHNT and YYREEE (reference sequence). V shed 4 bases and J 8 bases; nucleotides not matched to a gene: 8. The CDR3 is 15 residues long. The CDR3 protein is CASSLAMTGDSPLHF. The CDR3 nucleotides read TGTGCCAGCAGCCTCGCCATGACAGGGGATTCACCCCTCCACTTT.

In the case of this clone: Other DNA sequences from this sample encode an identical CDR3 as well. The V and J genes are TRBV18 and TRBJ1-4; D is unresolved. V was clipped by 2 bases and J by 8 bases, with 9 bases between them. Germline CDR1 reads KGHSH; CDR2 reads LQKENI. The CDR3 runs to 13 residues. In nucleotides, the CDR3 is TGTGCCAGCTCACCAAGGACGGGGGAAAAACTGTTTTTT. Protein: CASSPRTGEKLFF.

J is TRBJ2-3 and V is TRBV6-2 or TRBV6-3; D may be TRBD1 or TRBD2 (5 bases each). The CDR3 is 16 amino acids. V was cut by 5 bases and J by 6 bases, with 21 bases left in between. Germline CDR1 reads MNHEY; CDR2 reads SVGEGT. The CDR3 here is CASSPHSGPARDTQYF. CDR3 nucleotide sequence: TGTGCCAGCAGTCCCCATTCGGGACCGGCGCGGGATACGCAGTATTTT.

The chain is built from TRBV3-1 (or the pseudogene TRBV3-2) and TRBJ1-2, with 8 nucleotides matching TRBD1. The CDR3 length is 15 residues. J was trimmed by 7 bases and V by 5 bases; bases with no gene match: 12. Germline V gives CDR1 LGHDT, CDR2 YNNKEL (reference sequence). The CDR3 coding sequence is TGTGCCAGCAGCAGTCCGACAGGGGTAGAAGGTGGCTACACCTTC. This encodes CASSSPTGVEGGYTF.

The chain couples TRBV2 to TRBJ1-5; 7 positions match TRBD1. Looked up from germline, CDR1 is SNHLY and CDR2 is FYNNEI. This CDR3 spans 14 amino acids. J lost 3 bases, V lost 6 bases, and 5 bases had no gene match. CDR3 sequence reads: CASSDTGANQPQHF. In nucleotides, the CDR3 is TGTGCCAGCAGCGATACAGGGGCCAATCAGCCCCAGCATTTT.

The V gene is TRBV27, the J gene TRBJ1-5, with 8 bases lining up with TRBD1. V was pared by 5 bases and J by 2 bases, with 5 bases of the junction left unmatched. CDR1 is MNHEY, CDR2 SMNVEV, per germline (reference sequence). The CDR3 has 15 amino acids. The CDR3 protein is CASSPPGQGNQPQHF. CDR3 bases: TGTGCCAGCAGTCCACCGGGACAGGGCAATCAGCCCCAGCATTTT.

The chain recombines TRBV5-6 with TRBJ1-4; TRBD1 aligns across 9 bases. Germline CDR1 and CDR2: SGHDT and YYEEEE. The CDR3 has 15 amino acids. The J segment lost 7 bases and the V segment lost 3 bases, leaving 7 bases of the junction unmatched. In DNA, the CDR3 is TGTGCCAGCAGCTCGACAGGGGGGGAAGGTGAAAAACTGTTTTTT. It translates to CASSSTGGEGEKLFF.

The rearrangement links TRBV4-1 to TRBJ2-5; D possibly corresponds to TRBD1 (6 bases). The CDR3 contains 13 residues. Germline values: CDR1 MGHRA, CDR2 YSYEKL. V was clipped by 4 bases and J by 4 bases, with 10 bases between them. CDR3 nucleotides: TGCGCCAGCAGCCGTGGACAGTCAGAGACCCAGTACTTC. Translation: CASSRGQSETQYF.